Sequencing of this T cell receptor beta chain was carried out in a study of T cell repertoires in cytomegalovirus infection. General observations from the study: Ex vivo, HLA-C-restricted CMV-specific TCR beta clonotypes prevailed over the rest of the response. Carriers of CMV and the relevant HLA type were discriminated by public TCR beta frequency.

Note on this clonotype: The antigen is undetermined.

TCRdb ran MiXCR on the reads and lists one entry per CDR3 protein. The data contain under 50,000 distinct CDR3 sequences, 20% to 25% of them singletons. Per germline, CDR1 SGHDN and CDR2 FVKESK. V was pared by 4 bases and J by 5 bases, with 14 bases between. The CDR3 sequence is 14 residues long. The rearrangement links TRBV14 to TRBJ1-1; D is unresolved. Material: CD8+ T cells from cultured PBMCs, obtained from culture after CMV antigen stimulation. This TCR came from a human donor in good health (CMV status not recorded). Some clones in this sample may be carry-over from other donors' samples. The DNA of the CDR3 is TGTGCCAGCAGCCGCCTGGGAGGTGCGACTGAAGCTTTCTTT. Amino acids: CASSRLGGATEAFF.